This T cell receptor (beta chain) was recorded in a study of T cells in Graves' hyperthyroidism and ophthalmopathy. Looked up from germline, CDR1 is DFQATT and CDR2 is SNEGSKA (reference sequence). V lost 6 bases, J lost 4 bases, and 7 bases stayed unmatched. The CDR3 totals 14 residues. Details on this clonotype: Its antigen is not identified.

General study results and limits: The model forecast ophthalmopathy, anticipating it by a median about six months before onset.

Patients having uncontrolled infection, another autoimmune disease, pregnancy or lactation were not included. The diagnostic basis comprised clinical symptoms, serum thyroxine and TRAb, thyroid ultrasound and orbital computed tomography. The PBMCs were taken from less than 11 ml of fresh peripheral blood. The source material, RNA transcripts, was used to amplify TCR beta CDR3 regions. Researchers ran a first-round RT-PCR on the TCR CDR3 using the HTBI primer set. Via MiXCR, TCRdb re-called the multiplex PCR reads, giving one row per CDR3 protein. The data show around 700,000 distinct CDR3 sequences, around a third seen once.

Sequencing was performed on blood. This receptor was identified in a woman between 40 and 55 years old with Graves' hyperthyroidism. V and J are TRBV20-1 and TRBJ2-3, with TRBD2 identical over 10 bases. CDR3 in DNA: TGCAGTGCCAAAACTAGCGGGATTCCAGATACGCAGTATTTT. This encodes CSAKTSGIPDTQYF.